What follows are 26 T cell receptor beta chains derived from one specimen sequenced in a study of T cell repertoires in aging, cancer and after chemotherapy. Multiplex touch-down PCR with TRB-A/B primers amplified rearranged V-D-J TRB sequences. In TCRdb, the multiplex PCR reads were re-called with MiXCR into one record per CDR3 protein. Counted here are some 11,000 distinct CDR3 sequences, 30% occurring once; the ten biggest clones make up approximately 2%. Peripheral blood genomic DNA, not sorted cells or RNA, was the template. The sample taken for sequencing was blood. All receptors come from a human donor in good health.

The chain employs TRBV7-2 and TRBJ2-7; D might be TRBD1 or TRBD2, each matching 5 bases. The CDR3 extends over 12 amino acids. V was pared by 6 bases and J by 6 bases, with 12 bases between. Germline V CDR1 and CDR2: SGHTA, FQGNSA. The chain's CDR3 is CASSEWGSEQYF. Here the CDR3 DNA reads TGTGCCAGCAGTGAATGGGGGAGCGAGCAGTACTTC.

The table lists this clonotype with a few counts. The chain couples TRBV27 to TRBJ1-2, with 7 nucleotides matching TRBD1. Germline CDR1 reads MNHEY; CDR2 reads SMNVEV (reference sequence). The CDR3 runs 15 residues. V gave up 0 bases and J gave up 5 bases; unmatched junction bases: 6. CDR3 in DNA: TGTGCCAGCAGTTTATCTACCGGGACAGATTATGGCTACACCTTC. Protein sequence: CASSLSTGTDYGYTF.

By share, this clonotype counts as medium-sized. The chain employs TRBV29-1 and TRBJ2-1, with TRBD2 identical over 12 bases. This CDR3 spans 13 amino acids. Germline values: CDR1 SQVTM, CDR2 ANQGSEA. V dropped 1 base and J dropped 12; count of bases not matched to a gene: 4. The CDR3 bases are TGCAGCGTTGAAGTACTAGCGGGAGGAGGGCAGTTCTTC. It specifies CSVEVLAGGGQFF.

Sample share makes this clonotype medium-sized. The V gene is TRBV6-5, the J gene TRBJ1-4; tentative D call: TRBD1 (5 bases). The CDR3 covers 13 residues. Looked up from germline, CDR1 is MNHEY and CDR2 is SVGAGI. V was trimmed by 8 bases and J by 8 bases, leaving 15 bases between them. The CDR3 protein is CASAIRGSEKLFF. The CDR3 DNA sequence: TGTGCCAGCGCGATAAGGGGATCCGAAAAACTGTTTTTT.

This clonotype has a handful of counts. The chain joins TRBV27 to TRBJ2-3, with 9 bases fitting TRBD2. The junction had 14 bases not matched to a gene; V was cut back by 7 bases and J by 3 bases. CDR1 is MNHEY, CDR2 SMNVEV, per germline (reference sequence). CDR3 length: 17 amino acids. The CDR3 bases are TGTGCCAGCATAGATAGGGCGGGAGGGCTTCATACAGATACGCAGTATTTT. Translated, it gives CASIDRAGGLHTDTQYF.

This sequence joins TRBV6-5 and TRBJ1-3; 8 positions match TRBD1. V dropped 0 bases and J dropped 2; count of bases not matched to a gene: 3. CDR1 is MNHEY and CDR2 is SVGAGI in the germline V gene. The CDR3 sequence is 16 residues long. DNA for the CDR3: TGTGCCAGCAGTTACTCGAGGACAGGGACTGGAAACACCATATATTTT. It codes for CASSYSRTGTGNTIYF.

Only a few counts were recorded for this clonotype. This chain uses TRBV7-9 with TRBJ2-1, with TRBD2 identical over 8 bases. This CDR3 region has 15 residues. V lost 4 bases, J lost 8 bases, and 10 bases stayed unmatched. The germline gives CDR1 SEHNR, CDR2 FQNEAQ (reference sequence). The CDR3 DNA reads TGTGCCAGCAGCTCCGACCGAGCGGGAGTCCATGAGCAGTTCTTC. Translation: CASSSDRAGVHEQFF.

This clonotype is medium-sized. This rearrangement joins TRBV6-2 or TRBV6-3 to TRBJ1-2; D is ambiguous. The CDR3 length is 13 residues. Germline V gene data show CDR1 as MNHEY and CDR2 as SVGEGT. The germline V and J ends were trimmed by 8 bases and 7 bases, with 17 bases remaining between them. In DNA, the CDR3 is TGTGCCAGCTATGACACCCTAGCGCGTGGCTACACCTTC. This translates into CASYDTLARGYTF.

The rearrangement joins TRBV5-4 to TRBJ1-2; D gene unclear. Looked up from germline, CDR1 is SGHNT and CDR2 is YYREEE (reference sequence). The length of the CDR3 is 15 residues. V was shortened by 3 bases and J by 1 base, with 13 bases between the two germline ends. CDR3 amino acids: CASSSAERNNYGYTF. In nucleotides, the CDR3 is TGTGCCAGCAGCTCCGCCGAAAGGAATAACTATGGCTACACCTTC.

The rearrangement uses TRBV7-2 and TRBJ2-3; tentatively, D is TRBD1 or TRBD2 (5 bases each). Per germline, CDR1 SGHTA and CDR2 FQGNSA. The CDR3 is 15 amino acids. V lost 5 bases and J lost 2, with 14 bases in between. CDR3 bases: TGTGCCAGCAGCCCCCGGGACGCACCCACAGATACGCAGTATTTT. Amino acids: CASSPRDAPTDTQYF.

This clonotype was seen a few times. The gene calls are TRBV14 and TRBJ2-7; 9 nucleotides match TRBD1. Losses at the gene ends were 4 bases for V and 0 bases for J; bases not matched to a gene: 1. In germline, CDR1 is SGHDN, CDR2 FVKESK. This CDR3 region has 14 residues. CDR3 DNA sequence: TGTGCCAGCAGCCGGACAGGGGTCTCCTACGAGCAGTACTTC. Residues: CASSRTGVSYEQYF.

The rearrangement uses TRBV7-3 and TRBJ2-7, with D perhaps TRBD1 (6 bases). V was cut by 1 base and J by 2 bases, with 15 bases left in between. In germline, CDR1 is SGHTA, CDR2 FQGTGA. CDR3 length: 16 amino acids. Written as DNA, the CDR3 is TGTGCCAGCAGCTTAAGGACAGATTGGAACCCCTACGAGCAGTACTTC. Encoded protein: CASSLRTDWNPYEQYF.

This chain joins TRBV6-6 and TRBJ2-5; TRBD2 matches 7 bases. The germline V gene encodes CDR1 MNHNY and CDR2 SVGAGI (reference sequence). V was pared by 0 bases and J by 4 bases, with 2 bases of the junction left unmatched. This CDR3 region has 14 residues. CDR3 sequence (DNA): TGTGCCAGCAGTTACTCGGGAGGGAGAGAGACCCAGTACTTC. This sequence encodes CASSYSGGRETQYF.

This clonotype was counted between two and nine times. V is TRBV10-1 and J is TRBJ1-5; D is unclear. From germline, CDR1 is WNHNN and CDR2 SYGVQD (reference sequence). Trimming removed 5 bases at V and 5 bases at J, with 7 bases between. The CDR3 runs to 12 residues. CDR3 amino acids: CASSNSYQPQHF. The CDR3, as DNA: TGCGCCAGCAGTAACAGTTATCAGCCCCAGCATTTT.

By its share, this clonotype is medium-sized. The genes are TRBV6-1 and TRBJ1-6; possible D gene TRBD1, 6 bases. With 4 bases removed from V and 7 bases from J, the gap between germline ends came to 14 bases. This CDR3 has 15 residues. Germline CDR1 is MNHNS and CDR2 is SASEGT. CDR3 in DNA: TGTGCCAGCAGTGGATCGGGGGGACACAATTCACCCCTCCACTTT. It yields the protein CASSGSGGHNSPLHF.

The V call is TRBV28, the J call TRBJ2-3; 11 bases match TRBD1. Germline CDR1 and CDR2: MDHEN and SYDVKM. The trim removed 6 bases at V and 2 bases at J, leaving 4 bases unmatched. The CDR3 length is 15 residues. The CDR3 region has the DNA TGTGCCAGCAGGCAGGGACAGGGGGACACAGATACGCAGTATTTT. Its protein is CASRQGQGDTDTQYF.

The chain employs TRBV20-1 and TRBJ2-3; possible D gene TRBD1, 6 bases. In germline, CDR1 is DFQATT, CDR2 SNEGSKA (reference sequence). The CDR3 extends over 15 amino acids. Trimming shortened V by 6 bases and J by 1 base, and 17 bases separated the two germline ends. Here the CDR3 DNA reads TGCAGTGCGGGGGCGTGGGAGCGCCGCACAGATACGCAGTATTTT. This translates into CSAGAWERRTDTQYF.

As to this clonotype: No conserved phenylalanine or tryptophan ends this CDR3, so it is likely a read error. The chain links TRBV12-3 or TRBV12-4 to TRBJ2-7; the D gene is possibly TRBD1 (6 bases). Trimming shortened V by 2 bases and J by 1 base, and 9 bases separated the two germline ends. The CDR3 loop spans 14 amino acids. CDR3 protein: CASSLTGSSYEQYL. The DNA for the CDR3 is TGTGCCAGCAGTTTAACAGGGTCGTCCTACGAGCAGTACTTG.

With regard to this clonotype: Given a much more abundant clone one base away, this may be a read error. V is TRBV7-9 and J is TRBJ2-7; D is unresolved. The CDR3 loop spans 12 amino acids. CDR1 and CDR2 from the germline V gene are SEHNR and FQNEAQ (reference sequence). The CDR3, as DNA: TGTGTCAGCAGCTTAGTTGGCTACGAGCAGTACTTC. This gives the protein CVSSLVGYEQYF.

The genes are TRBV7-3 and TRBJ2-2; TRBD2 aligns across 9 bases. Germline lookup yields CDR1 SGHTA and CDR2 FQGTGA. J was trimmed by 3 bases and V by 4 bases; bases with no gene match: 3. This CDR3 region has 15 residues. The CDR3 DNA reads TGTGCCAGCAGCTACGCGGGGGGGGACACCGGGGAGCTGTTTTTT. This gives the protein CASSYAGGDTGELFF.

This clonotype was detected a few times. The chain carries TRBV20-1 and TRBJ2-3; D is undetermined. CDR3 size: 12 residues. Germline V CDR1 and CDR2: DFQATT, SNEGSKA (reference sequence). The CDR3 DNA sequence: TGCAGCGGGCAAGGGCGTACAGATACGCAGTATTTT. Residues: CSGQGRTDTQYF.

In its sample, this clonotype is medium-sized. The V gene is TRBV29-1, the J gene TRBJ1-5; unclear D gene. The CDR3 is 13 amino acids. Between the trimmed V and J ends, which lost 4 bases and 4 bases, there was a span of 11 bases. Germline CDR1 and CDR2: SQVTM and ANQGSEA. The CDR3: CSVAGSSNQPQHF. The DNA for the CDR3 is TGCAGCGTTGCCGGGTCGAGTAATCAGCCCCAGCATTTT. Supplemented by reference TRBV29-1 and TRBJ1-5, the full variable domain reads SAVISQKPSRDICQRGTSLTIQCQVDSQVTMMFWYRQQPGQSLTLIATANQGSEATYESGFVIDKFPISRPNLTFSTLTVSNMSPEDSSIYLCSVAGSSNQPQHFGDGTRLSIL.

This clonotype was counted between two and nine times. The junction departs from germline at one end; a sequencing error may be responsible. The chain carries TRBV4-3 and TRBJ2-7, with no clear D. The CDR3 totals 13 residues. Germline loops: CDR1 LGHNA, CDR2 YSLEER. Here the CDR3 reads CASSQNGAYEQYF. DNA of the CDR3: TGTGCCAGCAGCCAAAACGGCGCCTACGAGCAGTACTTC.

In DNA, the CDR3 is TGTGCCAGCAGCGGTGACTTTTACCGGGGGGAGCTGTTTTTT. Protein product: CASSGDFYRGELFF. The chain carries TRBV9 and TRBJ2-2, with D unresolved. Germline V gene sequence: CDR1 SGDLS, CDR2 YYNGEE. The ends were cut back, 3 bases at V and 8 bases at J, with 14 bases in the middle. The CDR3 runs 14 residues.

Only one count was recorded for this clonotype. The chain uses TRBV7-2 and TRBJ1-2; D is possibly TRBD1 (5 bases). The V gene lost 3 bases and the J gene lost 8 bases, with 16 bases spanning the gap. The CDR3 loop spans 14 amino acids. Germline V gene lookup returns CDR1 SGHTA and CDR2 FQGNSA. The CDR3 loop is CASSLIGDGEGYTF. CDR3 sequence (DNA): TGTGCCAGCAGCTTGATAGGGGATGGGGAAGGCTACACCTTC.

This clonotype occurred a few times. This chain uses TRBV10-2 with TRBJ1-2; the D is unclear. The CDR3 has 13 residues. The germline V gene has CDR1 WSHSY and CDR2 SAAADI. The germline V and J ends were trimmed by 8 bases and 4 bases, with 14 bases remaining between them. DNA for the CDR3: TGCGCCAGCGGGGTTGGGTGGGGCTATGGCTACACCTTC. Translated, it gives CASGVGWGYGYTF.